These 25 T cell receptor beta chains originate from one sample sequenced in a study of blood T cell repertoires in COVID-19. Repertoires were generated with immunoSEQ multiplex PCR, while TCRdb's copy carries only in-frame clones and drops some. Among about 270,000 clones, about 88% were seen once, and the ten largest hold approximately 3%. Sequencing was carried out using PBMCs or T cells enriched from blood (not recorded which). The source is a woman aged 50 to 60 who had recovered from COVID-19.

The chain is built from TRBV5-1 and TRBJ2-1; TRBD2 matches 9 bases. The V gene's germline CDR1 is SGHRS and CDR2 YFSETQ. The CDR3 contains 15 residues. V lost 3 bases, J lost 9 bases, and 10 bases stayed unmatched. Here the CDR3 reads CASSWLAGAEGEQFF. In nucleotides, the CDR3 is TGCGCCAGCAGCTGGTTAGCGGGAGCGGAGGGTGAGCAGTTCTTC.

The chain recombines TRBV5-6 with TRBJ2-7; 8 bases fit TRBD2. The V and J ends lost 1 base and 4 bases, in that order; junction bases with no gene match: 13. The CDR3 has 17 amino acids. CDR1 is SGHDT, CDR2 YYEEEE, per germline. Here the CDR3 DNA reads TGTGCCAGCAGCTTGATCGCTAGCGGGCTCCTTAGGTACGAGCAGTACTTC. It yields the protein CASSLIASGLLRYEQYF.

This chain connects TRBV28 to TRBJ2-7; TRBD1 is a possible D gene (5 bases). The V and J ends lost 6 bases and 2 bases respectively, with 23 bases between them. Germline V CDR1 and CDR2: MDHEN, SYDVKM. The CDR3 extends over 17 amino acids. DNA of the CDR3: TGTGCCAGCAGAGAGTTAAATCTCAGAGACAGAACCTACGAGCAGTACTTC. It yields the protein CASRELNLRDRTYEQYF. The full variable domain, in which reference TRBV28 and TRBJ2-7 provide the parts outside the CDR3, is DVKVTQSSRYLVKRTGEKVFLECVQDMDHENMFWYRQDPGLGLRLIYFSYDVKMKEKGDIPEGYSVSREKKERFSLILESASTNQTSMYLCASRELNLRDRTYEQYFGPGTRLTVT.

This clone came up once. The chain employs TRBV3-1 (or the pseudogene TRBV3-2) and TRBJ2-3, with TRBD1 as a possible D gene (6 bases). The germline V gene has CDR1 LGHDT and CDR2 YNNKEL (reference sequence). V was cut by 4 bases and J by 0 bases, with 14 bases left in between. The CDR3 contains 16 residues. CDR3 sequence (DNA): TGTGCCAGCAGCCCCCCCGGACAGATTAGCACAGATACGCAGTATTTT. Its translation: CASSPPGQISTDTQYF.

The chain employs TRBV30 and TRBJ1-1; TRBD1 matches 9 bases. CDR3 length equals 12 residues. Germline assignment: CDR1 GTSNPN and CDR2 SVGIG (reference sequence). With 4 bases clipped from V and 10 bases from J, the junction kept 7 bases outside the gene matches. CDR3 sequence reads: CAWIPTGGGAFF. The DNA of the CDR3 is TGTGCCTGGATTCCTACAGGGGGCGGAGCTTTCTTT.

CDR3 protein: CASRLTGSSNQPQHF. CDR3 DNA sequence: TGTGCCAGCAGACTGACAGGGTCTAGCAATCAGCCCCAGCATTTT. The genes are TRBV28 and TRBJ1-5; the match to TRBD1 covers 7 bases. CDR1 MDHEN and CDR2 SYDVKM come from the germline V gene. The CDR3 is 15 amino acids. V trimming: 6 bases; J trimming: 0 bases; junction bases outside the gene matches: 5.

The chain uses TRBV29-1 and TRBJ1-6, with 7 bases identical to TRBD1. V was pared by 5 bases and J by 7 bases, with 11 bases of the junction left unmatched. Germline V gene data show CDR1 as SQVTM and CDR2 as ANQGSEA. The CDR3 contains 15 residues. CDR3: CSVQGDDRDNSPLHF. The CDR3 nucleotides read TGCAGCGTTCAGGGGGACGACCGCGACAATTCACCCCTCCACTTT.

The rearrangement joins TRBV28 to TRBJ2-7, with 10 nucleotides matching TRBD1. Germline CDR1 MDHEN, CDR2 SYDVKM. The CDR3 loop spans 13 amino acids. V shed 6 bases, J shed 5 bases, and the junction held 4 bases outside the gene matches. CDR3 in DNA: TGTGCCAGCAGGGGACAGGGGACGAACGAGCAGTACTTC. Its translation: CASRGQGTNEQYF. The full variable domain, with the rest looked up from reference TRBV28 and TRBJ2-7, is DVKVTQSSRYLVKRTGEKVFLECVQDMDHENMFWYRQDPGLGLRLIYFSYDVKMKEKGDIPEGYSVSREKKERFSLILESASTNQTSMYLCASRGQGTNEQYFGPGTRLTVT.

This chain joins TRBV7-2 and TRBJ1-3; 12 bases are a match to TRBD1. The CDR3 covers 16 residues. CDR1 and CDR2 from the germline V gene are SGHTA and FQGNSA. Losses at the gene ends were 3 bases for V and 3 bases for J; bases not matched to a gene: 3. In DNA form, the CDR3 reads TGTGCCAGCAGCTTGGGACAGGGGGCAGGTGGAAACACCATATATTTT. Translation: CASSLGQGAGGNTIYF.

V usage is TRBV28 and J usage is TRBJ1-2, with D possibly TRBD1 on 5 matching bases. The V gene lost 3 bases and the J gene lost 7 bases, with 21 bases spanning the gap. Looked up from germline, CDR1 is MDHEN and CDR2 is SYDVKM. This CDR3 has 16 amino acids. The CDR3, as DNA: TGTGCCAGCAGTTTGGTTGGGCCAGGACACCCCCCTGGCTACACCTTC. Encoded protein: CASSLVGPGHPPGYTF.

The chain uses TRBV28 and TRBJ1-5; TRBD1 matches at 8 bases. The CDR3 has 16 amino acids. Trimming took 7 bases from V and 1 from J; bases not matched to a gene: 9. Germline assignment: CDR1 MDHEN and CDR2 SYDVKM. CDR3 sequence: CASTGRRQGSNQPQHF. The CDR3 DNA reads TGTGCCAGCACCGGGAGAAGACAGGGGAGCAATCAGCCCCAGCATTTT.

Here the CDR3 reads CASSLVQAAAFRNEQFF. The CDR3 nucleotides are TGTGCCAGCAGCTTAGTACAGGCGGCGGCTTTTAGGAATGAGCAGTTCTTC. The chain has TRBV7-2 and TRBJ2-1; tentative D call: TRBD1 (5 bases). Germline CDR1 and CDR2: SGHTA and FQGNSA. V gave up 1 base and J gave up 7 bases, with 20 bases separating them. The CDR3 loop spans 17 amino acids. Full variable domain (remainder filled in from reference TRBV7-2 and TRBJ2-1): GAGVSQSPSNKVTEKGKDVELRCDPISGHTALYWYRQSLGQGLEFLIYFQGNSAPDKSGLPSDRFSAERTGGSVSTLTIQRTQQEDSAVYLCASSLVQAAAFRNEQFFGPGTRLTVL.

The CDR3 protein is CASSLKGTTLTGTGSEQYF. CDR3 sequence (DNA): TGTGCCAGCAGTTTAAAGGGTACTACCTTAACCGGGACAGGGTCCGAGCAGTACTTC. The chain recombines TRBV28 with TRBJ2-7, with 9 nucleotides matching TRBD1. The ends lost 2 bases at V and 6 bases at J; junction bases unmatched: 20. The CDR3 length is 19 residues. Germline loops: CDR1 MDHEN, CDR2 SYDVKM.

The table lists this clone with a count of one. The chain combines TRBV7-9 with TRBJ1-5; weak D call: TRBD1 (5 bases). Germline CDR1 is SEHNR and CDR2 is FQNEAQ (reference sequence). The ends were cut back, 1 base at V and 0 bases at J, with 13 bases in the middle. This CDR3 has 17 residues. This chain's CDR3 is CASSLVRDSYSNQPQHF. The DNA for the CDR3 is TGTGCCAGCAGCTTAGTACGTGACAGTTATAGCAATCAGCCCCAGCATTTT.

DNA of the CDR3: TGTGCCAGCAGCACCGCGGGACTAGCGGGAGGGACCGGGGAGCTGTTTTTT. It codes for CASSTAGLAGGTGELFF. The chain employs TRBV7-2 and TRBJ2-2, with 16 bases matching TRBD2. CDR1 is SGHTA and CDR2 is FQGNSA in the germline V gene. The V segment lost 5 bases and the J segment 5 bases; nucleotides outside the gene matches: 5. CDR3 length: 17 residues.

The chain is built from TRBV7-2 and TRBJ2-1; TRBD1 is a possible D gene (5 bases). Germline V CDR1 and CDR2: SGHTA, FQGNSA. The CDR3 spans 15 residues. V was clipped by 6 bases and J by 4 bases, with 16 bases between them. The CDR3 nucleotides are TGTGCCAGCAGACAGGAGACAGCGCGGTACAATGAGCAGTTCTTC. Its translation: CASRQETARYNEQFF.

The chain uses TRBV5-1 and TRBJ1-1; D gene ambiguous. V lost 0 bases and J 8 bases, leaving 20 bases between the germline ends. CDR1 is SGHRS and CDR2 is YFSETQ in the germline V gene. The CDR3 is 16 amino acids. The chain's CDR3 is CASSLGRERVAVEAFF. CDR3 DNA sequence: TGCGCCAGCAGCTTGGGGAGGGAGCGGGTGGCGGTCGAAGCTTTCTTT.

The chain uses TRBV5-1 and TRBJ2-7, with D unresolved. Germline CDR1 and CDR2: SGHRS and YFSETQ. The CDR3 is 12 residues long. The V and J ends lost 2 bases and 7 bases respectively, with 10 bases between them. CDR3 DNA sequence: TGCGCCAGCAGCTTACCAGGTCTTGAGCAGTACTTC. Its protein is CASSLPGLEQYF.

The chain has TRBV5-1 and TRBJ1-2; D not resolved. Germline V gene data show CDR1 as SGHRS and CDR2 as YFSETQ. The V end lost 5 bases, the J end lost 4 bases, and 18 bases lay between the germline ends. The CDR3 contains 15 residues. CDR3 in DNA: TGCGCCAGCAGTAATCCTCGTGAACAGCCCTATGGCTACACCTTC. Amino acid sequence: CASSNPREQPYGYTF.

The chain joins TRBV7-2 to TRBJ2-3, with 15 bases fitting TRBD2. Germline CDR1 is SGHTA and CDR2 is FQGNSA. The CDR3 length is 18 residues. V shed 1 base, J shed 14 bases, and the junction held 16 bases outside the gene matches. The CDR3 DNA sequence: TGTGCCAGCAGCTTAGATTCGCCCGGGACTAGCGGGAGGCGGGTGCGGTATTTT. As protein: CASSLDSPGTSGRRVRYF.

The genes are TRBV5-6 and TRBJ1-5; 7 nucleotides match TRBD1. The CDR3 contains 14 residues. CDR1 and CDR2 from the germline V gene are SGHDT and YYEEEE. Trimming removed 2 bases from V and 3 bases from J; junction bases left unmatched: 2. In DNA form, the CDR3 reads TGTGCCAGCAGCTTTACAGGGGACAATCAGCCCCAGCATTTT. Protein product: CASSFTGDNQPQHF.

The chain couples TRBV16 to TRBJ2-7; TRBD1 is a possible D gene (6 bases). The germline V and J ends were trimmed by 0 bases and 0 bases, with 9 bases remaining between them. Germline V gives CDR1 KGHSY, CDR2 FQNENV. This CDR3 has 15 amino acids. The CDR3 DNA follows: TGTGCCAGCAGCCAATCCTACAGGGCCTCCTACGAGCAGTACTTC. Amino acids: CASSQSYRASYEQYF.

Worth noting for this clone: Different DNA sequences within this sample yield the same CDR3. The chain uses TRBV19 and TRBJ2-1; 9 bases agree with TRBD2. Trimming removed 3 bases from V and 8 bases from J; junction bases left unmatched: 5. Germline V CDR1 and CDR2: LNHDA, SQIVND (reference sequence). The CDR3 consists of 14 residues. The CDR3 region is CASSILAGDDEQFF. The CDR3 region has the DNA TGTGCCAGTAGTATTTTAGCGGGGGACGATGAGCAGTTCTTC. Complete variable domain (other parts from reference TRBV19 and TRBJ2-1): DGGITQSPKYLFRKEGQNVTLSCEQNLNHDAMYWYRQDPGQGLRLIYYSQIVNDFQKGDIAEGYSVSREKKESFPLTVTSAQKNPTAFYLCASSILAGDDEQFFGPGTRLTVL.

The J gene is TRBJ1-4, the V gene TRBV6-8; 7 positions agree with TRBD1. Germline CDR1 MNHGY, CDR2 SAAAGT. The trim removed 9 bases at V and 14 bases at J, leaving 12 bases unmatched. The CDR3 covers 12 residues. CDR3 sequence (DNA): TGTGCCAGGGGGGGACAGACTATTAAGCTGTTTTTT. Amino acids: CARGGQTIKLFF.

The genes are TRBV30 and TRBJ2-3, with a tentative D call TRBD1 (6 bases). Germline V gives CDR1 GTSNPN, CDR2 SVGIG (reference sequence). This CDR3 spans 15 amino acids. Trimming shortened V by 4 bases and J by 0 bases, and 14 bases separated the two germline ends. The CDR3 coding sequence is TGTGCCTGGACCCGACAGGCCTTTAGCACAGATACGCAGTATTTT. Its translation: CAWTRQAFSTDTQYF.